This note documents a single T cell receptor beta chain sequence. Assay used: immunoSEQ multiplex PCR; TCRdb lists only in-frame clones, some missing. This sample has about 2,500,000 clones, with 85% to 95% found just once. This sample is part of a study of shared clonotypes between healthy human individuals. The CDR3 has 11 residues. Germline values: CDR1 MGHDK, CDR2 SYGVNS. Trimming cost V 5 bases and J 4 bases, with 4 bases left between them. The specimen was naive CD4+ T cells sorted from blood. Indicated subset: CD45RA+ positively selected. The chain recombines TRBV25-1 with TRBJ2-3; D not certain. This TCR was recovered from a young man in good health. CDR3 bases: TGTGCCAGCAGTAGAGCAGATACGCAGTATTTT. Its translation: CASSRADTQYF.